This entry lists 5 T cell receptor beta chains sequenced from one sample in a study of blood T cells in healthy people across ages. For the second PCR, which ran for roughly 6 to 11 cycles, a sample-barcoded 5' primer and a J-beta primer mix were used. TCRdb passed the 5' RACE reads through MiXCR, listing each CDR3 protein once. The data hold about 630,000 distinct CDR3 sequences, with about 21% observed a single time. The sample taken for sequencing was blood. These receptors were obtained from a man aged 70-80 years in good health.

Many counts were recorded for this clonotype. The chain joins TRBV5-1 to TRBJ2-7; D is ambiguous. The CDR3 length is 14 residues. Deletions cut 0 bases from V and 2 bases from J, with 9 bases between. Germline V gene lookup returns CDR1 SGHRS and CDR2 YFSETQ. The DNA of the CDR3 is TGCGCCAGCAGCTTGGATGGTCCTGCCTACGAGCAGTACTTC. This gives the protein CASSLDGPAYEQYF.

In this sample, this clonotype turned up a few times. This chain uses TRBV10-3 with TRBJ2-5; D is unclear. The DNA matches TRBJ2-1 better at its end, which makes the J call doubtful. CDR3 length: 12 amino acids. The germline V gene encodes CDR1 ENHRY and CDR2 SYGVKD. The CDR3 sequence: CAIGVAPNEQFF. The DNA for the CDR3 is TGTGCCATCGGGGTAGCCCCCAATGAGCAGTTCTTC.

The chain carries TRBV27 and TRBJ1-5; no clear D. CDR1 is MNHEY and CDR2 is SMNVEV in the germline V gene (reference sequence). The V end lost 6 bases, the J end lost 0 bases, and 9 bases lay between the germline ends. The CDR3 is 14 residues long. The CDR3 sequence is CASRSDYSNQPQHF. CDR3 nucleotides: TGTGCCAGCAGATCAGACTATAGCAATCAGCCCCAGCATTTT.

This rearrangement joins TRBV20-1 to TRBJ2-1; no clear D gene. Per germline, CDR1 DFQATT and CDR2 SNEGSKA (reference sequence). The V and J ends lost 3 bases and 4 bases respectively, with 4 bases between them. This CDR3 comprises 11 residues. Here the CDR3 reads CSASLYNEQFF. The CDR3 DNA follows: TGCAGTGCTAGCCTATACAATGAGCAGTTCTTC.

The J gene is TRBJ2-1, the V gene TRBV20-1, with D unresolved. CDR1 and CDR2 (germline): DFQATT, SNEGSKA (reference sequence). The CDR3 extends over 15 amino acids. With 0 bases removed from V and 5 bases from J, the gap between germline ends came to 14 bases. This chain's CDR3 is CSARDPIRPNNEQFF. In nucleotides, the CDR3 is TGCAGTGCTAGAGATCCTATCAGGCCCAACAATGAGCAGTTCTTC.